This T cell receptor beta chain comes out of a study of post-analysis software for immune sequencing data. Regarding the study as a whole: There was significantly lower normalized Chao1 diversity in multiple sclerosis patients than in controls. By F measure, samples from a shared preparation batch strongly co-clustered.

Unique molecular identifiers were present in the TCR beta cDNA libraries. A single record per CDR3 protein comes from TCRdb applying MiXCR to the PCR reads. The repertoire includes almost 700,000 distinct CDR3 sequences, around 64% of them detected once, and over 9% sits in the top ten. On this clonotype itself: The target antigen is unknown.

This clonotype was sampled from a girl under 10 years old with multiple sclerosis. Sequenced input: blood.

The CDR3 nucleotides are TGTGCCAGCAGCCAACAGGGATTTCGGGCACAAGAGACCCAGTACTTC. Its protein product is CASSQQGFRAQETQYF. The genes are TRBV3-1 and TRBJ2-4; D perhaps matches TRBD1 (5 bases). The J call is uncertain, as TRBJ2-5 better fits the DNA end. Germline CDR1 LGHDT, CDR2 YNNKEL (reference sequence). The CDR3 sequence is 16 residues long.